Below, 32 T cell receptor beta chains from the same sample are listed, as sequenced in a study of CD8 T cells in ankylosing spondylitis. Whole-study results and caveats: Blood of patients with ankylosing spondylitis appeared to be characterized by a TCR beta motif of several highly homologous variants.

TCRdb called the 5' RACE reads again in MiXCR, with one record for every CDR3 protein. The data show approximately 500,000 distinct CDR3 sequences, 9.5% to 15% seen once. The antigens these receptors bind are not known. The sequenced sample was blood, either unsorted or a sorted T cell fraction (not recorded which). The receptors were sampled from a male donor with ankylosing spondylitis.

This clonotype was seen a few times. V usage is TRBV12-3 or TRBV12-4 and J usage is TRBJ1-5; possible D gene TRBD1, 5 bases. Trimming left V 3 bases short and J 9 bases short, with 12 bases between. The CDR3 has 13 amino acids. CDR3 DNA sequence: TGTGCCAGCAGTTTGGGGGTCCGGGGGCCCCAGCATTTT. This gives the protein CASSLGVRGPQHF.

This clonotype was picked up a small number of times. The J gene is TRBJ2-1, the V gene TRBV7-2; no firm D call. V gave up 7 bases and J gave up 2 bases, with 12 bases separating them. CDR3 length: 14 residues. Germline CDR1 and CDR2: SGHTA and FQGNSA. CDR3 residues: CASTSQGPYNEQFF. For the CDR3, the DNA is TGTGCCAGCACGAGCCAAGGACCCTACAATGAGCAGTTCTTC.

The chain has TRBV12-3 or TRBV12-4 and TRBJ2-5; D possibly uses TRBD1 or TRBD2 (5 bases each). Trimming cost V 3 bases and J 3 bases, with 20 bases left between them. The CDR3 is 17 residues long. The CDR3 coding sequence is TGTGCCAGCAGTTTTAGTATCCGGGACCAGAGGAAAGAGACCCAGTACTTC. Encoded protein: CASSFSIRDQRKETQYF.

The chain carries TRBV10-1 and TRBJ2-3, with 10 bases that match TRBD2. The V gene end was trimmed by 2 bases and the J gene end by 2 bases; junction bases not matched to a gene: 4. Germline lookup yields CDR1 WNHNN and CDR2 SYGVQD (reference sequence). The CDR3 contains 16 residues. The CDR3 DNA reads TGCGCCAGCAGTGAGAACGGACTAGCGGTCACAGATACGCAGTATTTT. It encodes CASSENGLAVTDTQYF.

This clonotype was found a few times. The chain is built from TRBV12-3 or TRBV12-4 and TRBJ2-5, with TRBD2 matching over 7 bases. This CDR3 has 15 residues. V lost 5 bases to trimming and J lost 4 bases; unmatched junction nucleotides: 10. The DNA of the CDR3 is TGTGCCAGCAGTCCCCGGGGAGGGAGGGGAGAGACCCAGTACTTC. Protein sequence: CASSPRGGRGETQYF.

The CDR3 coding sequence is TGTGCCTGGAGTTCAGGTTTCTCTGGAAACACCATATATTTT. Residues: CAWSSGFSGNTIYF. J is TRBJ1-3 and V is TRBV30; D gene unclear. Deletions cut 2 bases from V and 0 bases from J, with 8 bases between. This CDR3 has 14 amino acids. The germline CDR1 and CDR2 sequences are GTSNPN and SVGIG (reference sequence). Full variable domain (remainder filled in from reference TRBV30 and TRBJ1-3): SQTIHQWPATLVQPVGSPLSLECTVEGTSNPNLYWYRQAAGRGLQLLFYSVGIGQISSEVPQNLSASRPQDRQFILSSKKLLLSDSGFYLCAWSSGFSGNTIYFGEGSWLTVV.

This chain links TRBV7-9 with TRBJ2-2, with 12 nucleotides matching TRBD1. Germline assignment: CDR1 SEHNR and CDR2 FQNEAQ (reference sequence). V trimming: 7 bases; J trimming: 6 bases; junction bases outside the gene matches: 12. This CDR3 is built from 17 residues. CDR3 in amino acids: CASMGQGAVSFAGELFF. In DNA, the CDR3 is TGTGCCAGCATGGGACAGGGGGCGGTGAGTTTCGCCGGGGAGCTGTTTTTT.

This rearrangement joins TRBV20-1 to TRBJ2-1; 10 bases line up with TRBD2. The CDR3 is made up of 13 amino acids. Per germline, CDR1 DFQATT and CDR2 SNEGSKA (reference sequence). The V gene end was trimmed by 6 bases and the J gene end by 10 bases; junction bases not matched to a gene: 9. The CDR3 bases are TGCAGTGCCTACGGGAGGGGACTAGCGGAGCAGTTCTTC. Translating gives CSAYGRGLAEQFF.

This clonotype occurred a few times. The chain recombines TRBV5-1 with TRBJ1-4, with D unclear. Between the trimmed V and J ends, which lost 4 bases and 7 bases, there was a span of 11 bases. This CDR3 contains 13 residues. Germline V lookup: CDR1 SGHRS, CDR2 YFSETQ. Written as DNA, the CDR3 is TGCGCCAGCAGCCGGGAGGAGGGTGAAAAACTGTTTTTT. It codes for CASSREEGEKLFF.

This clonotype was recorded a few times. CDR3 loop: CASSPGLNDEQYF. Written as DNA, the CDR3 is TGTGCCAGCTCACCAGGGCTCAACGACGAGCAGTACTTC. J is TRBJ2-7 and V is TRBV18; no clear D gene. The V gene's germline CDR1 is KGHSH and CDR2 LQKENI. V lost 2 bases, J lost 5 bases, and 10 bases lay in between. The CDR3 spans 13 residues. Drawing the rest from reference TRBV18 and TRBJ2-7, the complete variable domain is NAGVMQNPRHLVRRRGQEARLRCSPMKGHSHVYWYRQLPEEGLKFMVYLQKENIIDESGMPKERFSAEFPKEGPSILRIQQVVRGDSAAYFCASSPGLNDEQYFGPGTRLTVT.

This clonotype turned up a few times. V is TRBV11-2 and J is TRBJ2-7; 13 nucleotides agree with TRBD2. The CDR3 loop spans 16 amino acids. The ends lost 5 bases at V and 6 bases at J; junction bases unmatched: 10. Germline loops: CDR1 SGHAT, CDR2 FQNNGV. The CDR3 is CASSHYGTSGKVEQYF. In nucleotides, the CDR3 is TGTGCCAGCAGCCATTACGGGACTAGCGGGAAGGTCGAGCAGTACTTC.

This clonotype was detected ten times or more. The chain has TRBV11-2 and TRBJ2-3; no firm D call. The CDR3 covers 12 residues. The germline V gene encodes CDR1 SGHAT and CDR2 FQNNGV. Trimming left V 4 bases short and J 4 bases short, with 6 bases between. CDR3 DNA: TGTGCCAGCAGCTCGTCGCCAGATACGCAGTATTTT. Translation gives CASSSSPDTQYF.

This clonotype was recorded at least ten times. This chain connects TRBV5-6 to TRBJ2-2; D is unclear. The CDR3 sequence is 12 residues long. Germline values: CDR1 SGHDT, CDR2 YYEEEE. V was clipped by 0 bases and J by 7 bases, with 4 bases between them. The CDR3, as DNA: TGTGCCAGCAGCTTGGACATCGGGGAGCTGTTTTTT. Amino acids: CASSLDIGELFF.

This clonotype has a handful of counts. The chain links TRBV7-2 to TRBJ1-1, with a tentative D call TRBD1 (5 bases). Germline CDR1 reads SGHTA; CDR2 reads FQGNSA. V was trimmed by 3 bases and J by 0 bases, leaving 11 bases between them. There are 15 residues in the CDR3. The DNA of the CDR3 is TGTGCCAGCAGCTTGGGAGGGGCCGTGAACACTGAAGCTTTCTTT. As protein: CASSLGGAVNTEAFF.

The chain has TRBV7-9 and TRBJ2-1, with TRBD2 matching over 13 bases. Germline V CDR1 and CDR2: SEHNR, FQNEAQ (reference sequence). With V trimmed by 3 bases and J by 0 bases, 2 bases remained unmatched. The CDR3 runs to 17 residues. CDR3 sequence (DNA): TGTGCCAGCAGCTTCGGGACTAGCGGGAACTCCTACAATGAGCAGTTCTTC. Translated, it gives CASSFGTSGNSYNEQFF.

This clonotype turned up a few times. This sequence joins TRBV11-2 and TRBJ1-1; D ambiguous. CDR1 is SGHAT and CDR2 is FQNNGV in the germline V gene. This CDR3 is 14 amino acids long. V lost 2 bases and J lost 1, with 8 bases in between. CDR3 DNA: TGTGCCAGCAGCTTAATTCGGGCGAACACTGAAGCTTTCTTT. Amino acids: CASSLIRANTEAFF.

This chain joins TRBV11-3 and TRBJ2-7; 7 bases line up with TRBD1. CDR3 size: 15 residues. Germline V gene sequence: CDR1 SGHNT, CDR2 YENEEA. Trimming took 5 bases from V and 4 from J; bases not matched to a gene: 11. CDR3 protein: CASSPSGAQGYEQYF. As DNA, the CDR3 is TGTGCCAGCAGCCCCAGTGGTGCACAGGGGTACGAGCAGTACTTC. Drawing the rest from reference TRBV11-3 and TRBJ2-7, the complete variable domain is EAGVVQSPRYKIIEKKQPVAFWCNPISGHNTLYWYLQNLGQGPELLIRYENEEAVDDSQLPKDRFSAERLKGVDSTLKIQPAELGDSAVYLCASSPSGAQGYEQYFGPGTRLTVT.

The chain employs TRBV7-2 and TRBJ2-1; TRBD2 is a possible D gene (6 bases). In germline, CDR1 is SGHTA, CDR2 FQGNSA. The CDR3 runs to 12 residues. V dropped 6 bases and J dropped 8 bases, with 11 bases sitting between them. The CDR3 DNA is TGTGCCAGCAGTCGGGAGCTTGATGAGCAGTTCTTC. The encoded protein is CASSRELDEQFF.

The chain links TRBV11-1 to TRBJ2-1, with TRBD2 as a possible D gene (6 bases). Germline loops: CDR1 SGHAT, CDR2 FQDESV (reference sequence). This CDR3 is built from 18 residues. With 5 bases removed from V and 5 bases from J, the gap between germline ends came to 25 bases. CDR3 nucleotide sequence: TGTGCCAGCAGCCTGTCCGTTGTGGGGGGACCCCTAGACAATGAGCAGTTCTTC. This codes for CASSLSVVGGPLDNEQFF.

V usage is TRBV20-1 and J usage is TRBJ2-6; D remains unclear. Between the trimmed V and J ends, which lost 7 bases and 4 bases, there was a span of 8 bases. The CDR3 is made up of 12 amino acids. Germline CDR1 DFQATT, CDR2 SNEGSKA (reference sequence). In DNA form, the CDR3 reads TGCAGTGGGGTGGGAGGGGCCAACGTCCTGACTTTC. Its protein is CSGVGGANVLTF.

The CDR3 region is CASSRVEGGTEAFF. CDR3 nucleotide sequence: TGTGCCAGCAGCCGCGTTGAGGGGGGCACTGAAGCTTTCTTT. The chain has TRBV3-1 and TRBJ1-1, with D maybe TRBD1 (6 bases). The germline V gene has CDR1 LGHDT and CDR2 YNNKEL (reference sequence). The V end lost 4 bases, the J end lost 4 bases, and 13 bases lay between the germline ends. This CDR3 comprises 14 residues.

The rearrangement uses TRBV6-1 and TRBJ2-7; tentative D call: TRBD2 (6 bases). Germline V lookup: CDR1 MNHNS, CDR2 SASEGT. CDR3 length equals 14 residues. With 4 bases removed from V and 3 bases from J, the gap between germline ends came to 13 bases. The CDR3 loop is CASSVSGTFYEQYV. CDR3 bases: TGTGCCAGCAGTGTTTCCGGGACTTTCTACGAGCAGTACGTC.

DNA of the CDR3: TGTGCCAGCAGCGCCGCGTTGGGGTCTCGAGGGTTTGGAAACACCATATATTTT. The encoded protein is CASSAALGSRGFGNTIYF. The chain is built from TRBV11-2 and TRBJ1-3; D is uncertain. Germline values: CDR1 SGHAT, CDR2 FQNNGV. The CDR3 covers 18 residues. With 5 bases removed from V and 3 bases from J, the gap between germline ends came to 23 bases.

The table lists this clonotype with many counts. CDR3 residues: CSVIRGLGTEAFF. In nucleotides, the CDR3 is TGCAGCGTCATTCGGGGGCTTGGCACTGAAGCTTTCTTT. The chain has TRBV29-1 and TRBJ1-1, with D perhaps TRBD1 (6 bases). Between the trimmed V and J ends, which lost 6 bases and 4 bases, there was a span of 15 bases. Looked up from germline, CDR1 is SQVTM and CDR2 is ANQGSEA. This CDR3 is 13 amino acids long.

The chain links TRBV11-1 to TRBJ2-1; D may be TRBD1 (6 bases). This CDR3 has 14 residues. CDR1 is SGHAT and CDR2 is FQDESV in the germline V gene (reference sequence). The V end lost 4 bases, the J end lost 7 bases, and 14 bases lay between the germline ends. This CDR3 is CASSYLRQGNEQFF. The CDR3 DNA is TGTGCCAGCAGCTACCTGCGTCAGGGGAATGAGCAGTTCTTC.

The rearrangement joins TRBV27 to TRBJ2-5, with D uncertain. Germline V CDR1 and CDR2: MNHEY, SMNVEV (reference sequence). V was shortened by 5 bases and J by 9 bases, with 16 bases between the two germline ends. The CDR3 covers 13 residues. This CDR3 is CASSPSGHKAQYF. DNA for the CDR3: TGTGCCAGCAGTCCCTCGGGCCACAAGGCCCAGTACTTC.

The J gene is TRBJ1-2, the V gene TRBV19; a possible D gene is TRBD1 (6 bases). Germline assignment: CDR1 LNHDA and CDR2 SQIVND (reference sequence). The V gene lost 3 bases and the J gene lost 7 bases, with 12 bases spanning the gap. CDR3 length equals 13 residues. The CDR3 region is CASSIDRSFGYTF. CDR3 nucleotide sequence: TGTGCCAGTAGTATCGACAGGTCTTTTGGCTACACCTTC.

V and J are TRBV20-1 and TRBJ2-5; TRBD2 matches 10 bases. The V and J ends lost 5 bases and 0 bases, in that order; junction bases with no gene match: 6. The CDR3 sequence is 15 residues long. Germline CDR1 reads DFQATT; CDR2 reads SNEGSKA (reference sequence). CDR3 protein: CSAETSGPYQETQYF. The CDR3 DNA is TGCAGTGCTGAGACTAGCGGGCCTTACCAAGAGACCCAGTACTTC.

V and J are TRBV6-1 and TRBJ2-1; TRBD2 matches 8 bases. The germline gives CDR1 MNHNS, CDR2 SASEGT. V was pared by 4 bases and J by 8 bases, with 7 bases of the junction left unmatched. There are 14 residues in the CDR3. Here the CDR3 reads CASSGAGAIYEQFF. Here the CDR3 DNA reads TGTGCCAGCAGTGGAGCGGGAGCGATCTATGAGCAGTTCTTC.

In its sample, this clonotype was seen a few times. The V call is TRBV12-3 or TRBV12-4, the J call TRBJ1-1; the D gene is possibly TRBD1 (5 bases). V was pared by 5 bases and J by 5 bases, with 21 bases between. The CDR3 has 16 residues. In DNA form, the CDR3 reads TGTGCCAGCAGTCAAGGGGACGTACGTCTGGGTACTGAAGCTTTCTTT. Translated, it gives CASSQGDVRLGTEAFF.

This clonotype was counted between two and nine times. This chain joins TRBV2 and TRBJ2-2; TRBD1 agrees at 7 bases. J was trimmed by 6 bases and V by 1 base; bases with no gene match: 5. The germline V gene has CDR1 SNHLY and CDR2 FYNNEI. The CDR3 is 15 amino acids. CDR3 amino acids: CASSEVGQPSGELFF. The CDR3 region has the DNA TGTGCCAGCAGTGAAGTGGGACAGCCGTCCGGGGAGCTGTTTTTT. Variable domain in full (rest from reference TRBV2 and TRBJ2-2): EPEVTQTPSHQVTQMGQEVILRCVPISNHLYFYWYRQILGQKVEFLVSFYNNEISEKSEIFDDQFSVERPDGSNFTLKIRSTKLEDSAMYFCASSEVGQPSGELFFGEGSRLTVL.

This clonotype was observed a few times. This chain connects TRBV2 to TRBJ2-5; the match to TRBD2 covers 14 bases. J gave up 5 bases and V 7 bases, and 9 bases lay outside the gene matches. The CDR3 is 16 residues long. The germline V gene encodes CDR1 SNHLY and CDR2 FYNNEI. The CDR3, as DNA: TGTGCCAGCAAAATGGGACTAGCGGGAGCGGTGGAGACCCAGTACTTC. This sequence encodes CASKMGLAGAVETQYF.